This T cell receptor beta chain was identified during a study of shared clonotypes between healthy human individuals. General observations from the study: Shared clonotypes across all four donors exceeded non-shared ones in generation probability.

Assay used: immunoSEQ multiplex PCR; TCRdb lists only in-frame clones, some missing. Of around 1,100,000 clones listed, around 77% are singletons. The CDR3 sequence is 15 residues long. The junction had 8 bases not matched to a gene; V was cut back by 2 bases and J by 6 bases. The germline CDR1 and CDR2 sequences are SGHVS and FNYEAQ. Details on this clone: The antigen remains unidentified.

Sequencing input: memory CD4+ T cells from PBMCs. Stated subset: CD45RA-negative fraction. The clonotype originates from a man aged 18 to 30 in good health. Some clones in this sample may be carry-over from other donors' samples. The rearrangement uses TRBV7-6 and TRBJ2-7; 9 bases map to TRBD1. The CDR3 loop is CASSLWTGETSEQYF. CDR3 DNA: TGTGCCAGCAGCTTATGGACAGGGGAGACTAGCGAGCAGTACTTC.